One sample yielded the 4 T cell receptor beta chains listed below, sequenced in a study of shared clonotypes between healthy human individuals. Sequencing used immunoSEQ multiplex PCR; TCRdb keeps in-frame clones, though not all of them. There are more than 600,000 clones in the sample; roughly 94% occur only once, and approximately 24% lies in the top ten. Cells designated naive CD8 were CD45RO-negative and were positively selected for CCR7, with terminally differentiated effector memory CD45RA+ cells excluded. The sample taken for sequencing was naive CD8+ T cells sorted from blood. These receptors all come from a man aged 30-40 years in good health.

J is TRBJ2-7 and V is TRBV5-6, with D perhaps matching TRBD1 (6 bases). The germline V gene encodes CDR1 SGHDT and CDR2 YYEEEE. The CDR3 contains 15 residues. Trimming took 2 bases from V and 2 from J, leaving 14 bases between them. The CDR3 loop reads CASSFAGTHPYEQYF. The CDR3 bases are TGTGCCAGCAGCTTTGCCGGGACACATCCCTACGAGCAGTACTTC.

The chain carries TRBV15 and TRBJ2-1; TRBD1 matches at 9 bases. J gave up 7 bases and V 6 bases, and 10 bases lay outside the gene matches. CDR3 length: 15 amino acids. Germline CDR1 and CDR2: LNHNV and YYDKDF (reference sequence). CDR3 nucleotides: TGTGCCACCAGTATGAGCGACAGGGGGGTAAATGAGCAGTTCTTC. This gives the protein CATSMSDRGVNEQFF.

The CDR3 sequence is CASRGSGHEQYF. In DNA, the CDR3 is TGTGCCAGCAGGGGATCAGGCCACGAGCAGTACTTC. The chain uses TRBV27 and TRBJ2-7; D uncertain. This CDR3 spans 12 amino acids. Germline V gives CDR1 MNHEY, CDR2 SMNVEV (reference sequence). V lost 6 bases and J 5 bases, leaving 11 bases between the germline ends.

The gene calls are TRBV7-9 and TRBJ2-1, with D perhaps matching TRBD1 (5 bases). Per the germline V gene, CDR1 is SEHNR and CDR2 is FQNEAQ (reference sequence). CDR3 size: 13 residues. Trimming removed 8 bases at V and 9 bases at J, with 17 bases between. The CDR3: CASLGAIVGEQFF. CDR3 in DNA: TGTGCCAGCCTTGGGGCGATAGTCGGTGAGCAGTTCTTC.